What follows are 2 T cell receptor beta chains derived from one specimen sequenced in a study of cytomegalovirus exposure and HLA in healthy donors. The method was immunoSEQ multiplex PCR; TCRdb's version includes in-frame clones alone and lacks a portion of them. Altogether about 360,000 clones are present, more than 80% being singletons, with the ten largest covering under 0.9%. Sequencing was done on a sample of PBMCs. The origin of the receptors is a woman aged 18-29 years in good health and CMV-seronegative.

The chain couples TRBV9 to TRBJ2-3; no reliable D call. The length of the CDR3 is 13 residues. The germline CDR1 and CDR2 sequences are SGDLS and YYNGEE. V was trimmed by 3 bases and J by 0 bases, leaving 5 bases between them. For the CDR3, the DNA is TGTGCCAGCAGCGCGACTAGCACAGATACGCAGTATTTT. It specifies CASSATSTDTQYF. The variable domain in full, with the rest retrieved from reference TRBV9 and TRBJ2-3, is DSGVTQTPKHLITATGQRVTLRCSPRSGDLSVYWYQQSLDQGLQFLIQYYNGEERAKGNILERFSAQQFPDLHSELNLSSLELGDSALYFCASSATSTDTQYFGPGTRLTVL.

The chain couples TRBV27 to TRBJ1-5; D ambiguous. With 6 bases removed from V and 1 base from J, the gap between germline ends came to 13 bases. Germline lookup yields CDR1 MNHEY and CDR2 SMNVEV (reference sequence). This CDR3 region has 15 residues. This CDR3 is CASRGAGRSNQPQHF. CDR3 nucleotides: TGTGCCAGCAGAGGAGCGGGGAGGAGCAATCAGCCCCAGCATTTT.